This T cell receptor (beta chain) was recorded in a study of shared T cell receptors in the human thymus. This CDR3 spans 14 amino acids. The V gene lost 4 bases and the J gene lost 8 bases, with 18 bases spanning the gap. In germline, CDR1 is SGHRS, CDR2 YFSETQ. Profiling relied on immunoSEQ multiplex PCR, and the TCRdb table lists in-frame clones only, not all of them. The sample shows hundreds of thousands of clones, 80% to 90% of them seen only once. These data are also associated with another study on human thymus T cells. That publication notes: Corrective cardiac surgery supplied the resected thymus tissue.

The specimen sequenced was thymocytes. V is TRBV5-1 and J is TRBJ1-2, with D tentatively TRBD1 (6 bases). The sequence was obtained from a girl under three years old with a congenital heart defect. CDR3 DNA sequence: TGCGCCAGCAGCGTCGGTCAGACAGGCGGAGGCTACACCTTC. Translated, it gives CASSVGQTGGGYTF.